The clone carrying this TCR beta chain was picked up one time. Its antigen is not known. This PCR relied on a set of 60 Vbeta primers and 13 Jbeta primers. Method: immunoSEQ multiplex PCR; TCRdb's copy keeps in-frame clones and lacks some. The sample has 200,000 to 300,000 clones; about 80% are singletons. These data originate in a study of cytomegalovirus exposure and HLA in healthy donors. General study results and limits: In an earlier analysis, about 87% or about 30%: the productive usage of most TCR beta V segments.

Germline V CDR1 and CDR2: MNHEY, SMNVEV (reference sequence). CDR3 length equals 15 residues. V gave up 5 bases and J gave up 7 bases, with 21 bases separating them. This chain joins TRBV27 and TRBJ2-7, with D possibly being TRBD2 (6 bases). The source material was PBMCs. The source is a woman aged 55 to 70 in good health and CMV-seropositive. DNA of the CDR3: TGTGCCAGCAGTCCTACTCTAGCGAAAGAAGGAGAGCAGTACTTC. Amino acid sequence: CASSPTLAKEGEQYF.